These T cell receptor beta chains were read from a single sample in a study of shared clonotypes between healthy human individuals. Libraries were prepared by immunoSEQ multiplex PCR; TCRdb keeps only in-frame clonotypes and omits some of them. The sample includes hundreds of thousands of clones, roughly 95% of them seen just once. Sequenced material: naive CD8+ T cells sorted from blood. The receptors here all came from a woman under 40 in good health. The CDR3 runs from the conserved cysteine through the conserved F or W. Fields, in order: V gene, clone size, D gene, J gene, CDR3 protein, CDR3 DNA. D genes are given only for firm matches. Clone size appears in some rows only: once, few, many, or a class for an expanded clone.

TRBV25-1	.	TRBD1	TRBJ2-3	CASSEYGQGPDTQYF	TGTGCCAGCAGTGAATATGGACAGGGCCCAGATACGCAGTATTTT
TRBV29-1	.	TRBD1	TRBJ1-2	CSVVTGVDYGYTF	TGCAGCGTTGTTACAGGGGTAGACTATGGCTACACCTTC
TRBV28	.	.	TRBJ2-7	CASREGGDEQYF	TGTGCCAGTCGAGAGGGGGGGGACGAGCAGTACTTC
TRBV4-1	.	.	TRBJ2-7	CASSQVFQLGGYEQYF	TGCGCCAGCAGCCAAGTCTTCCAACTAGGGGGCTACGAGCAGTACTTC
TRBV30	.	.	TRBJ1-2	CACHGPGYTF	TGTGCCTGCCACGGGCCTGGCTACACCTTC
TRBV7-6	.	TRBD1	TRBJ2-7	CASSSLIGGQEQYF	TGTGCCAGCAGCTCCCTTATAGGGGGCCAAGAGCAGTACTTC
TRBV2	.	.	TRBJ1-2	CARTGKGNYGYTF	TGTGCCAGAACAGGGAAAGGGAACTATGGCTACACCTTC
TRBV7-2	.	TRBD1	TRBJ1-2	CASTFIIRDRGSAYGYTF	TGTGCCAGCACCTTTATAATCCGGGACAGGGGATCAGCCTATGGCTACACCTTC
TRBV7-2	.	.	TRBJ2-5	CASSKGGSRETQYF	TGTGCCAGCAGCAAAGGAGGGTCAAGGGAGACCCAGTACTTC
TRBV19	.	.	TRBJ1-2	CASSSGGLGYTF	TGTGCCAGTAGTTCGGGGGGGCTTGGCTACACCTTC
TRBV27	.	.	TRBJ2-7	CASSPGQDYYEQYF	TGTGCCAGCAGTCCTGGACAGGACTACTACGAGCAGTACTTC
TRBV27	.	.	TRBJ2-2	CASSPRTGNTGELFF	TGTGCCAGCAGTCCGCGGACGGGGAACACCGGGGAGCTGTTTTTT
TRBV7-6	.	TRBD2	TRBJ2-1	CASSLVVAGRPYNEQFF	TGTGCCAGCAGCTTAGTTGTAGCGGGACGCCCCTACAATGAGCAGTTCTTC
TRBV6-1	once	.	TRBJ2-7	CASSEAGNSYEQYF	TGTGCCAGCAGTGAAGCTGGCAACTCCTACGAGCAGTACTTC
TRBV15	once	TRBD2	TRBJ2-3	CATSRSPPLAEDTDTQYF	TGTGCCACCAGCAGATCCCCCCCCCTAGCGGAGGACACAGATACGCAGTATTTT
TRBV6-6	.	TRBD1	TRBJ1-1	CASSFGTGVSGEAFF	TGTGCCAGCAGTTTCGGGACAGGGGTAAGCGGTGAAGCTTTCTTT
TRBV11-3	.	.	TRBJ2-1	CASSFTGYNEQFF	TGTGCCAGCAGCTTTACGGGGTACAATGAGCAGTTCTTC
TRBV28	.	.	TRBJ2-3	CASSRSYDTQYF	TGTGCCAGCAGTCGAAGCTACGATACGCAGTATTTT
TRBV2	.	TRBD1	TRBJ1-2	CASTLSMGQGYYGYTF	TGTGCCAGCACCTTATCCATGGGACAGGGTTACTATGGCTACACCTTC
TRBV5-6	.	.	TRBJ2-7	CASSRDPSYEQYF	TGTGCCAGCAGCCGGGACCCCTCCTACGAGCAGTACTTC
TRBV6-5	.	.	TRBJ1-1	CASSYASPDTEAFF	TGTGCCAGCAGTTACGCGTCGCCGGACACTGAAGCTTTCTTT
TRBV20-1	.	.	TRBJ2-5	CSVRTQETQYF	TGCAGTGTGCGCACCCAAGAGACCCAGTACTTC
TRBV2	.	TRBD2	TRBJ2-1	CASSERLISSGRYNEQFF	TGTGCCAGCAGTGAACGCCTCATTTCCAGCGGGAGGTACAATGAGCAGTTCTTC
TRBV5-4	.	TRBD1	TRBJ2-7	CASSSPGQGDFHEQYF	TGTGCCAGCAGCTCACCGGGACAGGGGGATTTCCACGAGCAGTACTTC
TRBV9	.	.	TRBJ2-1	CASSSGWYNEQFF	TGTGCCAGCAGCTCAGGGTGGTACAATGAGCAGTTCTTC
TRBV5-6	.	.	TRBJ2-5	CASSSTPGTEQYF	TGTGCCAGCAGCTCAACCCCCGGGACTGAGCAGTACTTC
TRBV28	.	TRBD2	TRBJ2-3	CASSFWRENEDTQYF	TGTGCCAGCAGTTTCTGGCGGGAGAACGAAGATACGCAGTATTTT
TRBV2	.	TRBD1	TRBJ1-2	CASGKTGTGGRGYTF	TGTGCCAGCGGAAAAACCGGGACAGGGGGCAGGGGCTACACCTTC
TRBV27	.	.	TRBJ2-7	CASSFTPSYEQYF	TGTGCCAGCAGTTTCACCCCGAGCTACGAGCAGTACTTC
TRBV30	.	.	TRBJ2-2	CAWQPGHNTGELFF	TGTGCCTGGCAACCGGGACACAACACCGGGGAGCTGTTTTTT
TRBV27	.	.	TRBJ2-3	CASSLSGRRTDTQYF	TGTGCCAGCAGTTTATCGGGGCGGCGCACAGATACGCAGTATTTT
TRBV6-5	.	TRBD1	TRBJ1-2	CASSYFQGANYGYTF	TGTGCCAGCAGTTACTTCCAGGGGGCTAACTATGGCTACACCTTC
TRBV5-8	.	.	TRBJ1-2	CASSFGGLLYGYTF	TGTGCCAGCAGCTTTGGGGGGCTTCTCTATGGCTACACCTTC
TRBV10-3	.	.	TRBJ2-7	CAITQGQINHEQYF	TGTGCCATCACCCAAGGACAGATAAATCACGAGCAGTACTTC
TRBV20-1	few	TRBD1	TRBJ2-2	CSALRGRELFF	TGCAGTGCTCTCAGGGGGAGGGAGCTGTTTTTT
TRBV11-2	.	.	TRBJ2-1	CASSLVPDSYNEQFF	TGTGCCAGCAGCTTAGTGCCCGACTCCTACAATGAGCAGTTCTTC
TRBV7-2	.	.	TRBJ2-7	CASSPRAYEQYF	TGTGCCAGCAGCCCCCGCGCCTACGAGCAGTACTTC
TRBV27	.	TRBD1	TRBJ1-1	CASSPSTGEVNTEAFF	TGTGCCAGCAGTCCCTCGACAGGGGAGGTGAACACTGAAGCTTTCTTT
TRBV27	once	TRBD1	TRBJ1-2	CASRSGTGFHGYTF	TGTGCCAGCAGGTCCGGGACAGGGTTCCATGGCTACACCTTC
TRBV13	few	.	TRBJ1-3	CASSELPPGNTIYF	TGTGCCAGCAGCGAACTTCCTCCTGGAAACACCATATATTTT
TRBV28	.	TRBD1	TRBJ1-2	CASSPLGTGIYGYTF	TGTGCCAGCAGTCCCCTCGGGACAGGGATCTATGGCTACACCTTC
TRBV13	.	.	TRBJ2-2	CASSRYYTGELFF	TGTGCCAGCAGTCGGTACTACACCGGGGAGCTGTTTTTT
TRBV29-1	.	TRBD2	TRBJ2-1	CSVEDRLAGIYNEQFF	TGCAGCGTTGAAGATCGGCTAGCGGGAATCTACAATGAGCAGTTCTTC
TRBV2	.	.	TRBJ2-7	CASRGRGHLIYEQYF	TGTGCCAGCAGGGGCAGGGGTCACCTTATCTACGAGCAGTACTTC
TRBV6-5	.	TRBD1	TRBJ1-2	CASSYSDRADGYTF	TGTGCCAGCAGTTACTCGGACAGGGCGGATGGCTACACCTTC
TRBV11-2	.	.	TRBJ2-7	CASSLGGREQYF	TGTGCCAGCAGCTTAGGGGGGCGGGAGCAGTACTTC
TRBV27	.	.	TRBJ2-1	CASSSGAGSYNEQFF	TGTGCCAGCAGTTCAGGGGCCGGGTCCTACAATGAGCAGTTCTTC
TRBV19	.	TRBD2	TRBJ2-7	CASSPGTSGESSYEQYF	TGTGCCAGTAGTCCCGGGACTAGCGGGGAGAGCTCCTACGAGCAGTACTTC
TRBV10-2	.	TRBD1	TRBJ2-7	CASSESHRDRDEQYF	TGCGCCAGCAGTGAGTCGCACCGGGACAGGGACGAGCAGTACTTC